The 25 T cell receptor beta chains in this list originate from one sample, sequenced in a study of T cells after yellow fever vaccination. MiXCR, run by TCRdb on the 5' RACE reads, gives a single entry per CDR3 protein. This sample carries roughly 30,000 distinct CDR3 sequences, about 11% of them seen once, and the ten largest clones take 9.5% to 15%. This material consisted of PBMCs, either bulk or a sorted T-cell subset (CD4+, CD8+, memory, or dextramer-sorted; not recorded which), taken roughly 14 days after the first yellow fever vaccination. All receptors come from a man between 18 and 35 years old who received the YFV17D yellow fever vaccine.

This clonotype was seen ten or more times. The CDR3 DNA is TGCAGCGTTGATCTCAGTCAGACCACCTATGGCTACACCTTC. Protein: CSVDLSQTTYGYTF. The rearrangement uses TRBV29-1 and TRBJ1-2; D ambiguous. Looked up from germline, CDR1 is SQVTM and CDR2 is ANQGSEA. The V gene lost 3 bases and the J gene lost 4 bases, with 15 bases spanning the gap. This CDR3 contains 14 residues.

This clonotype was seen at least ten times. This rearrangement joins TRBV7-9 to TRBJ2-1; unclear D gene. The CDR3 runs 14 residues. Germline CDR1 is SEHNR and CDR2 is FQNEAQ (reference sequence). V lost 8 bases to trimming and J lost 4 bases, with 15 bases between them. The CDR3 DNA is TGTGCCAGCGGGTCCCTAACAATATACAATGAGCAGTTCTTC. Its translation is CASGSLTIYNEQFF.

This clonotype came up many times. The chain's CDR3 is CASSTRQTRLMNTEAFF. In DNA form, the CDR3 reads TGTGCCAGCAGCACTAGACAGACACGTCTCATGAACACTGAAGCTTTCTTT. This chain uses TRBV27 with TRBJ1-1; tentatively, D is TRBD1 (5 bases). CDR3 size: 17 residues. V dropped 6 bases and J dropped 0 bases, with 20 bases sitting between them. Germline CDR1 MNHEY, CDR2 SMNVEV (reference sequence).

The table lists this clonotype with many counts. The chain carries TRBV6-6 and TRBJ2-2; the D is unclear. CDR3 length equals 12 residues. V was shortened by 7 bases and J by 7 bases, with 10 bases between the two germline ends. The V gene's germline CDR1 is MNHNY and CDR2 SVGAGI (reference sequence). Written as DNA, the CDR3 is TGTGCCAGCACCAAAAGAGGCGGGGAGCTGTTTTTT. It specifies CASTKRGGELFF.

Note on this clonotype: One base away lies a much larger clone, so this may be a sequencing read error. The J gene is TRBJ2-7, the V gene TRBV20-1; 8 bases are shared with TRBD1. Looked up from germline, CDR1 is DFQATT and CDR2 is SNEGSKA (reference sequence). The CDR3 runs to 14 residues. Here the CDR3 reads CGASRRGTGYEQYV. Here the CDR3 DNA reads TGCGGTGCTAGTCGGAGGGGGACAGGCTACGAGCAGTACGTC.

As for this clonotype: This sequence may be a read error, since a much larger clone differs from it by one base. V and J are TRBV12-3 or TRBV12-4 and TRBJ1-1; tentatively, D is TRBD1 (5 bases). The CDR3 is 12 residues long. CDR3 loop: CASSFWGTEDFF. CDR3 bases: TGTGCCAGCAGTTTTTGGGGGACTGAAGATTTCTTT.

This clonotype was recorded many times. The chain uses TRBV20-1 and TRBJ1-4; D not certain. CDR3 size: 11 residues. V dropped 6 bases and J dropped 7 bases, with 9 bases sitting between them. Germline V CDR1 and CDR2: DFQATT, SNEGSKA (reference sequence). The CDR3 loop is CSASPGEKLFF. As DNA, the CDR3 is TGCAGTGCCAGCCCAGGTGAAAAACTGTTTTTT.

The CDR3: CASSYHGAVRTEAFF. For the CDR3, the DNA is TGTGCCAGCAGTTACCATGGGGCTGTTCGTACTGAAGCTTTCTTT. The chain links TRBV6-2 or TRBV6-3 to TRBJ1-1; a possible D gene is TRBD1 (5 bases). V lost 2 bases to trimming and J lost 5 bases, with 15 bases between them. The CDR3 is made up of 15 amino acids. Germline V gives CDR1 MNHEY, CDR2 SVGEGT.

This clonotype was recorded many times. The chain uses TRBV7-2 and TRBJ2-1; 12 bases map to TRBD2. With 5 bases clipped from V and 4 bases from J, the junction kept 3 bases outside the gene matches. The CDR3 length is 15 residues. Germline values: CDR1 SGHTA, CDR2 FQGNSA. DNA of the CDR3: TGTGCCAGCAGCCCGACTAGCGGGGGATACAATGAGCAGTTCTTC. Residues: CASSPTSGGYNEQFF.

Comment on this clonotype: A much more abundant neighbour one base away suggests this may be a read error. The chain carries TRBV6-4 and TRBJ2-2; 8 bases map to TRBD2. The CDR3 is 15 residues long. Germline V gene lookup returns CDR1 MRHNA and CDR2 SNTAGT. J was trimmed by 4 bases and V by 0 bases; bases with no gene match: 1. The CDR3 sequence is CASSDSSGATGELFF. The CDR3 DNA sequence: TGTGCCAGCAGTGACTCTAGCGGGGCCACCGGGGAGCTGTTTTTT.

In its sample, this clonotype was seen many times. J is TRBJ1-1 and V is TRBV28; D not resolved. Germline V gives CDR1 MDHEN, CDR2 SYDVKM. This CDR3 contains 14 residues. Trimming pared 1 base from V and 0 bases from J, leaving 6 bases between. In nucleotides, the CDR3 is TGTGCCAGCAGTTTATTGAACATGAACACTGAAGCTTTCTTT. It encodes CASSLLNMNTEAFF.

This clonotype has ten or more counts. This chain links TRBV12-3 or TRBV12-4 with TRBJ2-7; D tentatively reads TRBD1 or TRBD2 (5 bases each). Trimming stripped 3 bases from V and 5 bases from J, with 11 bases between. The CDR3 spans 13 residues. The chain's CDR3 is CASSFVGVDEQYV. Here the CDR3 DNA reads TGTGCCAGCAGTTTTGTGGGGGTCGACGAGCAGTACGTC.

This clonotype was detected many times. The CDR3 region is CASSLYGGGGVPGANVLTF. The CDR3 nucleotides are TGTGCCAGCAGCTTATACGGCGGGGGGGGAGTACCTGGGGCCAACGTCCTGACTTTC. The chain links TRBV11-2 to TRBJ2-6; the match to TRBD2 covers 9 bases. J lost 2 bases, V lost 2 bases, and 10 bases had no gene match. The CDR3 loop spans 19 amino acids. Germline assignment: CDR1 SGHAT and CDR2 FQNNGV.

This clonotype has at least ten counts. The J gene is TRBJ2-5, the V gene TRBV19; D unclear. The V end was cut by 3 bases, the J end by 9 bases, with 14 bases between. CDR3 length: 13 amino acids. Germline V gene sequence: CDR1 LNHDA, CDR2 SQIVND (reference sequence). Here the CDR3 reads CASSIRTSWAQYF. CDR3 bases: TGTGCCAGTAGTATTCGCACCTCGTGGGCCCAGTACTTC.

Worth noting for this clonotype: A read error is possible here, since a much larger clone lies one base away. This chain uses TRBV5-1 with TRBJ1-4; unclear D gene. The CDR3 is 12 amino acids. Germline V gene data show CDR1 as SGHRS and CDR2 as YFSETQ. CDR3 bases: TGCGCCAGCAAGGCAACTACTGAAAAACTGTTTTTT. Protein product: CASKATTEKLFF.

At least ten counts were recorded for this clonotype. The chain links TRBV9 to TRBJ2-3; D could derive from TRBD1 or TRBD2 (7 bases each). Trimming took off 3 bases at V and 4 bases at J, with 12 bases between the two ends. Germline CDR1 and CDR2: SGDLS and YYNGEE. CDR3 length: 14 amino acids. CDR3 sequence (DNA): TGTGCCAGCAGCGGGGGAGGGGGCGCAGATACGCAGTATTTT. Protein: CASSGGGGADTQYF.

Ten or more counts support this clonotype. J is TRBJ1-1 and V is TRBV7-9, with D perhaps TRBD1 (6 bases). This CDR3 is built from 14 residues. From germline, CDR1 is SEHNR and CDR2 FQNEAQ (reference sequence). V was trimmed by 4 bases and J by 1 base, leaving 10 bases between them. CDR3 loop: CASSYRAGNTEAFF. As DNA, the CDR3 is TGTGCCAGCAGCTACAGGGCGGGGAACACTGAAGCTTTCTTT.

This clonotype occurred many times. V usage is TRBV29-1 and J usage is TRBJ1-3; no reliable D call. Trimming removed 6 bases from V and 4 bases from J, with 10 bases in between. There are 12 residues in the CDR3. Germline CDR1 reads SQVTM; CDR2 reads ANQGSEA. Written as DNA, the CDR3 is TGCAGCGTCGACGAGGGAGGAAACACCATATATTTT. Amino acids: CSVDEGGNTIYF.

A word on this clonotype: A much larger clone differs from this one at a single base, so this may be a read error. The CDR3: CASSTTTGANVLTF. In DNA, the CDR3 is TGTGCCAGCAGTACCACAACTGGGGCCAACGTCCTGACTTTC. The chain has TRBV28 and TRBJ2-6; D is ambiguous. The V and J ends lost 5 bases and 2 bases respectively, with 7 bases between them. Germline CDR1 is MDHEN and CDR2 is SYDVKM. This CDR3 has 14 residues.

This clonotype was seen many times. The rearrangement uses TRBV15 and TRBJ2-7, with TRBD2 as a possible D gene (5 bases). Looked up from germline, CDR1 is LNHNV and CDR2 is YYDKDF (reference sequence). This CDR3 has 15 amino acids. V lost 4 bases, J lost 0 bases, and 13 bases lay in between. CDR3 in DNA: TGTGCCACCAGCAAGGAGGCCTTCAGCTCCTACGAGCAGTACTTC. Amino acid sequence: CATSKEAFSSYEQYF. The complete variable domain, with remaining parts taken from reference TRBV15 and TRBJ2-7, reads DAMVIQNPRYQVTQFGKPVTLSCSQTLNHNVMYWYQQKSSQAPKLLFHYYDKDFNNEADTPDNFQSRRPNTSFCFLDIRSPGLGDTAMYLCATSKEAFSSYEQYFGPGTRLTVT.

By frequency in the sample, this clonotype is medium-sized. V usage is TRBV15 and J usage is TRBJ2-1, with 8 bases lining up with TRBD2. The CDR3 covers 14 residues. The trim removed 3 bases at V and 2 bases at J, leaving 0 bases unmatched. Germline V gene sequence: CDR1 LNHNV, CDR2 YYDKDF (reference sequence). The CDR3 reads CATSRGLAYNEQFF. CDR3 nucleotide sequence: TGTGCCACCAGCAGGGGACTAGCCTACAATGAGCAGTTCTTC.

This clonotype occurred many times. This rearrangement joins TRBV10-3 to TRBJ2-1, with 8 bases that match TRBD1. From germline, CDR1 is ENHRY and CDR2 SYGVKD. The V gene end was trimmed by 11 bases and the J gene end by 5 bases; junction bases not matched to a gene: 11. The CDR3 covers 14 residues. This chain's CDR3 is CASLFGQGNNEQFF. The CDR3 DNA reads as TGTGCCTCCCTCTTCGGACAGGGTAACAATGAGCAGTTCTTC.

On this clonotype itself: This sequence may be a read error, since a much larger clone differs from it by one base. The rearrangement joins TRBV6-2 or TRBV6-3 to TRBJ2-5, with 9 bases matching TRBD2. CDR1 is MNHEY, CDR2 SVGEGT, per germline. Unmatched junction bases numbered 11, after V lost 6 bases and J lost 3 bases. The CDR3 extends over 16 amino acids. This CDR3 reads CASSTYRGGDKETQYF. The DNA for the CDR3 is TGTGCCAGCAGCACCTATCGCGGGGGGGACAAAGAGACCCAGTACTTC.

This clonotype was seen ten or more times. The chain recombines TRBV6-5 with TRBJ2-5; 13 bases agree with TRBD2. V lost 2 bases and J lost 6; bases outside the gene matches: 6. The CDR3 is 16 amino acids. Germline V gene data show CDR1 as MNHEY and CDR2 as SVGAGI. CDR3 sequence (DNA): TGTGCCAGCAGTTACACGGGACTAGCGGGACCACAGACCCAGTACTTC. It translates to CASSYTGLAGPQTQYF.

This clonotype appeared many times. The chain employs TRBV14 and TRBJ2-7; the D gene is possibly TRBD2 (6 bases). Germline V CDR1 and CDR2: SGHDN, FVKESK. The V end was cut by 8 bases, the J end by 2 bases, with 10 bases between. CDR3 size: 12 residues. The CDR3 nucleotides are TGTGCCAGCGGGACTCAACCCTACGAGCAGTACTTC. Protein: CASGTQPYEQYF.